This TCR beta chain was captured in a study of CD8 T cells in ankylosing spondylitis. This clonotype was seen only a few times. Its antigen is unidentified. MiXCR, applied by TCRdb to the 5' RACE reads, yields one record per CDR3 protein. Seen here are hundreds of thousands of distinct CDR3 sequences, about an eighth observed once, and the top ten hold approximately 6.3%. The CDR3 loop spans 13 amino acids. Trimming left V 3 bases short and J 3 bases short, with 8 bases between. Germline V lookup: CDR1 ENHRY, CDR2 SYGVKD. The study's findings and limits: For ankylosing spondylitis blood, a TCR beta motif of roughly 8 highly homologous variants appeared characteristic. Past studies reported some motif variants in reactive arthritis synovial fluid and blood. CD8+ cells made up the disease-linked clones, which were relatively rare in peripheral blood.

The clonotype was recovered from a male donor with ankylosing spondylitis. Sequenced input: blood, either unsorted or a sorted T cell fraction (not recorded which). The chain has TRBV10-3 and TRBJ1-2, with unresolved D. The CDR3 DNA sequence: TGTGCCATCAGTGACAACAGTCACTATGGCTACACCTTC. Translation gives CAISDNSHYGYTF.